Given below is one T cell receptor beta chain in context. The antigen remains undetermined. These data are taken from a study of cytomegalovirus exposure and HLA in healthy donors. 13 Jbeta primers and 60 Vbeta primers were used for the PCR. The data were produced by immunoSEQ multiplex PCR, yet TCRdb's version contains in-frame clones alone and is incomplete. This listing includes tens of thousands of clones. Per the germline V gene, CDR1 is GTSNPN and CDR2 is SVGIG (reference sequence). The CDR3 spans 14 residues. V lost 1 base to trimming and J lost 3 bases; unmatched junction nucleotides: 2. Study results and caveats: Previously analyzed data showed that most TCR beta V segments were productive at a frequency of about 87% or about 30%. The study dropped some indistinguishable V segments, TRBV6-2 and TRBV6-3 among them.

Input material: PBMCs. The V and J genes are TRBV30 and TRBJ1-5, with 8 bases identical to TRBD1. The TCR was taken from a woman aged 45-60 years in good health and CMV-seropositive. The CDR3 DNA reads TGTGCCTGGAGTGAGACAGGGGCCAATCAGCCCCAGCATTTT. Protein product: CAWSETGANQPQHF.